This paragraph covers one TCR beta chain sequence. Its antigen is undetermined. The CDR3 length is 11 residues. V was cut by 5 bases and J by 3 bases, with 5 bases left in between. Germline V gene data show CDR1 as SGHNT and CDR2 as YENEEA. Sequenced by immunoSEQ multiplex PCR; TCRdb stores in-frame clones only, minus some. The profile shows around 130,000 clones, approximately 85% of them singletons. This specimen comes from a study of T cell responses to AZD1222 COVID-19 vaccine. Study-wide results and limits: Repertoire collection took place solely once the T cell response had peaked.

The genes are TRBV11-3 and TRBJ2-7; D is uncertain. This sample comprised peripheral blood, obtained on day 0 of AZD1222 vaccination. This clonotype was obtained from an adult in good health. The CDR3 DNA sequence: TGTGCCAGCAGCAAGAACTACGAGCAGTACTTC. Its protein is CASSKNYEQYF.